This T cell receptor beta chain was sequenced during a study of blood T cell repertoires in COVID-19. As handled by the study authors: Amplification of reference gene primers provided the estimated nucleated cell counts. TCRdb keeps only in-frame clones here, not all; method: immunoSEQ multiplex PCR. V, J and clone size derive from that table, while D and trimming were established from the DNA sequence. The sample shows tens of thousands of clones, about 88% of them seen only once. The receptor was isolated from a woman older than 75 with acute or convalescent COVID-19. The source material was peripheral blood.

The CDR3 nucleotides are TGTGCCAGCAGTCCCCTCCAGAATGAAGCTTTCTTT. Protein: CASSPLQNEAFF. V is TRBV28 and J is TRBJ1-1; D is undetermined. V was clipped by 5 bases and J by 7 bases, with 11 bases between them. CDR3 length equals 12 residues. Germline-derived CDR1 and CDR2 are MDHEN and SYDVKM.